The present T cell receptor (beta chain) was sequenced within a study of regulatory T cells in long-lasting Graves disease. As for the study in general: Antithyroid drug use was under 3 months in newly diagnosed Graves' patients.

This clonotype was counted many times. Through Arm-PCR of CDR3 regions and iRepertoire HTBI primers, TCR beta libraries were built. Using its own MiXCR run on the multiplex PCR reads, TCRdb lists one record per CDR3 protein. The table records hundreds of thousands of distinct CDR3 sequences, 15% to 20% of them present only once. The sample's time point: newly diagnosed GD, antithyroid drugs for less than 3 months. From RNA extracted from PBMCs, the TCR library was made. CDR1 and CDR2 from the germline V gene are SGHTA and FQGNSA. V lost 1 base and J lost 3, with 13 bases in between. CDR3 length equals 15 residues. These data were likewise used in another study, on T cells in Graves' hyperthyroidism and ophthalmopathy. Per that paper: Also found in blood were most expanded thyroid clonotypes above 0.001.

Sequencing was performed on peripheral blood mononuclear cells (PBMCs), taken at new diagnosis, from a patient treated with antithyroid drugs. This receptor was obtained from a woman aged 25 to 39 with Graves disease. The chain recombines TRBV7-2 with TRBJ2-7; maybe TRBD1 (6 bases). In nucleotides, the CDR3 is TGTGCCAGCAGCTTAGGCCGGACAGCTAGCTACGAGCAGTACTTC. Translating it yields CASSLGRTASYEQYF.